Listed below are T cell receptor beta chains from one sample, sequenced in a study of cytomegalovirus exposure and HLA in healthy donors. TCRdb's copy holds only in-frame clones and misses some; the assay was immunoSEQ multiplex PCR. Here the sample spans roughly 200,000 clones, approximately 81% being singletons. Sequences were obtained from PBMCs. These receptors were taken from a man aged 25-45 years in good health and CMV-seronegative. CDR3s include the opening cysteine and the closing phenylalanine or tryptophan. D genes are given only for firm matches. Clone sizes are given selectively: once, few, many, or a class where the clone is expanded.

D | J | V | size | DNA | CDR3
TRBD1 | TRBJ2-7 | TRBV6-5 | - | TGTGCCAGCAGCCCCGGGACAGGGGCCGAGCAGTACTTC | CASSPGTGAEQYF
- | TRBJ1-1 | TRBV27 | - | TGTGCCAGCAGTTTGCGGCAGAACACCATGAACACTGAAGCTTTCTTT | CASSLRQNTMNTEAFF
- | TRBJ2-7 | TRBV5-6 | - | TGTGCCAGCAGCTTAATAGGGGGTGCCTACGAGCAGTACTTC | CASSLIGGAYEQYF
- | TRBJ1-4 | TRBV27 | - | TGTGCCAGCAGTCGGACTTCCGGGACAAGCTTGAATAATGAAAAACTGTTTTTT | CASSRTSGTSLNNEKLFF
TRBD2 | TRBJ2-5 | TRBV6-5 | - | TGTGCCAGCAGTTACTCGAGGCGAGCGGGGGGCCCGACCCAGTACTTC | CASSYSRRAGGPTQYF
- | TRBJ1-1 | TRBV5-5 | - | TGTGCCAGCAGCTTGTACACAATGAACACTGAAGCTTTCTTT | CASSLYTMNTEAFF
TRBD2 | TRBJ2-5 | TRBV10-3 | - | TGTGCCATCAAGACTAGCGGGGAACAAGAGACCCAGTACTTC | CAIKTSGEQETQYF
- | TRBJ1-5 | TRBV28 | - | TGTGCCAGCAGTTCCCGGGAGGGTTGGAGCAATCAGCCCCAGCATTTT | CASSSREGWSNQPQHF
- | TRBJ1-2 | TRBV13 | - | TGTGCCAGCTCTCTGGCTTCGGGGGAACTATATGGCTACACCTTC | CASSLASGELYGYTF
- | TRBJ2-1 | TRBV28 | - | TGTGCCAGCACCCTGGGCGGACAGGGAGGGCATGAGCAGTTCTTC | CASTLGGQGGHEQFF
- | TRBJ1-1 | TRBV6-5 | - | TGTGCCAGCAGTTACTCGGACAGAGGGACAAATGAAGCTTTCTTT | CASSYSDRGTNEAFF
TRBD1 | TRBJ2-7 | TRBV6-6 | - | TGTGCCAGCAGCTCCCCAGGGGGCTCCTACGAGCAGTACTTC | CASSSPGGSYEQYF
- | TRBJ2-7 | TRBV6-5 | - | TGTGCCAGCAGGATAGACACAGACAGTTACTTC | CASRIDTDSYF
- | TRBJ1-1 | TRBV7-2 | - | TGTGCCAGCAGCCCACAGGGACCGCTGGGCACTGAAGCTTTCTTT | CASSPQGPLGTEAFF
- | TRBJ2-7 | TRBV7-2 | - | TGTGCCAGCAGCTTAGCGGGGGGGCCGGGAGAGCAGTACTTC | CASSLAGGPGEQYF
TRBD1 | TRBJ1-1 | TRBV7-7 | - | TGTGCTAGCAGCTCCTTTCGACAGGGGAACACTGAAGCTTTCTTT | CASSSFRQGNTEAFF
- | TRBJ2-2 | TRBV4-1 | - | TGCGCCAGCAGCCAACTCCCAGGGGTCACCGGGGAGCTGTTTTTT | CASSQLPGVTGELFF
TRBD2 | TRBJ2-7 | TRBV19 | few | TGTGCCAGTAGTATGGGACTAGCGGGGGCTAACGAGCAGTACTTC | CASSMGLAGANEQYF
- | TRBJ1-5 | TRBV7-8 | - | TGTGCCAGCAGCTTCCTCAACAACAATCAGCCCCAGCATTTT | CASSFLNNNQPQHF
- | TRBJ2-3 | TRBV4-3 | once | TGCGCCAGCAGCCCCCCCGCGGAAGATACGCAGTATTTT | CASSPPAEDTQYF
TRBD1 | TRBJ1-1 | TRBV4-1 | - | TGCGCCAGCAGATACGGACAGGGGGAGACTGAAGCTTTCTTT | CASRYGQGETEAFF
- | TRBJ1-1 | TRBV9 | - | TGTGCCAGCAGCGTAGGGGGGGAATCGTTCACTGAAGCTTTCTTT | CASSVGGESFTEAFF
TRBD2 | TRBJ2-5 | TRBV19 | - | TGTGCCAGTAGTATGGGAACTAGCGGGGGAGCCTACCAAGAGACCCAGTACTTC | CASSMGTSGGAYQETQYF
- | TRBJ1-5 | TRBV4-3 | few | TGCGCCAGCAGCCCCCATTCAGGGGCGCAGCCCCAGCATTTT | CASSPHSGAQPQHF
TRBD1 | TRBJ2-6 | TRBV6-6 | once | TGTGCCAGCAGCGAACAGGGGTTGTCTGGGGCCAGCGTCCTGACTTTC | CASSEQGLSGASVLTF
- | TRBJ2-1 | TRBV6-1 | - | TGTGCCAGCTTGGGACTCCCGAGCTCCTACAATGAGCAGTTCTTC | CASLGLPSSYNEQFF
- | TRBJ1-2 | TRBV19 | few | TGTGCCAGTAGTATAGTCACAGGACAAGGCTACACCTTC | CASSIVTGQGYTF
- | TRBJ2-3 | TRBV7-2 | - | TGTGCCAGCAGCCTGGAGACTAAGTCCACAGATACGCAGTATTTT | CASSLETKSTDTQYF
- | TRBJ1-6 | TRBV4-2 | - | TGTGCCAGCAGCCAAGATCGCAGGGAAGGGTCCTATAATTCACCCCTCCACTTT | CASSQDRREGSYNSPLHF
TRBD2 | TRBJ2-7 | TRBV6-9 | - | TGTGCCAGCATTGAGCAGCGGGGGAATGAGCAGTACTTC | CASIEQRGNEQYF
TRBD2 | TRBJ2-2 | TRBV6-6 | - | TGTGCCACGGGTACTAGCGGGGGGTGGACCGGGGAGCTGTTTTTT | CATGTSGGWTGELFF
- | TRBJ1-6 | TRBV25-1 | - | TGTGCCAGCAGCTTAACAGGTGTTCGTAATTCACCCCTCCACTTT | CASSLTGVRNSPLHF
- | TRBJ2-5 | TRBV7-9 | - | TGTGCCAGCAGTCCCGGGACACTTGTAGGAGAGACCCAGTACTTC | CASSPGTLVGETQYF